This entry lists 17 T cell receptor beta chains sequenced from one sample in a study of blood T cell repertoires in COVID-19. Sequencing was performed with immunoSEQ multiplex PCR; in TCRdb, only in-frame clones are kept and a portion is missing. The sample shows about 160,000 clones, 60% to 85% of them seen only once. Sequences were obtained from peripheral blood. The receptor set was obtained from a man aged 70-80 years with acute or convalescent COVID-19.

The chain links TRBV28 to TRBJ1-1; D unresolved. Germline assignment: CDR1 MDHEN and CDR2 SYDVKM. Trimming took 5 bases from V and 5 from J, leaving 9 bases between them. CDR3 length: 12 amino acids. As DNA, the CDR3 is TGTGCCAGCAGTACCCAGTGGACTGAAGCTTTCTTT. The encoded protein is CASSTQWTEAFF.

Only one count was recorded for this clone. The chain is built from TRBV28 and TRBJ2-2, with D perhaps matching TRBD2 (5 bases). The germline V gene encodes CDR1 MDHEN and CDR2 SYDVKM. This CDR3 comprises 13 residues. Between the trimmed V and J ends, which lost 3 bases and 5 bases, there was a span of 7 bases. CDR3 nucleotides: TGTGCCAGCAGTTTCCGGAGGACCGGGGAGCTGTTTTTT. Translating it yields CASSFRRTGELFF.

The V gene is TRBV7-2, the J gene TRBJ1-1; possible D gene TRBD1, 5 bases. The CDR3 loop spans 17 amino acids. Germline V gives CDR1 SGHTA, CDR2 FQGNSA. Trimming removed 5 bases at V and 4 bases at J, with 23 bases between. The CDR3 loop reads CASSAHRFSGIPTEAFF. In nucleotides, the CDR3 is TGTGCCAGCAGCGCACACAGGTTCTCAGGCATCCCCACTGAAGCTTTCTTT. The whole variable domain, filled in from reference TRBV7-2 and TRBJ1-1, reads GAGVSQSPSNKVTEKGKDVELRCDPISGHTALYWYRQSLGQGLEFLIYFQGNSAPDKSGLPSDRFSAERTGGSVSTLTIQRTQQEDSAVYLCASSAHRFSGIPTEAFFGQGTRLTVV.

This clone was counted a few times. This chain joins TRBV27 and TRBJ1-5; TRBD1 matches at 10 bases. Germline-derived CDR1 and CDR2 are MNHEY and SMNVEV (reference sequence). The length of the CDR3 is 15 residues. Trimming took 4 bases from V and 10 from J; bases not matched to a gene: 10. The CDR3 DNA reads TGTGCCAGCAGTTCACGCGGGACAGGGGTCAGTCCCCAGCATTTT. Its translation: CASSSRGTGVSPQHF.

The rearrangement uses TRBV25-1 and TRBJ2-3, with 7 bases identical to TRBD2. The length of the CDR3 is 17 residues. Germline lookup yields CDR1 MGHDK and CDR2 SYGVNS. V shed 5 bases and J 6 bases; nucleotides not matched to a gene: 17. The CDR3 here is CASSPPGGAGRSDTQYF. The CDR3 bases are TGTGCCAGCAGTCCCCCCGGGGGAGCGGGGAGGTCTGATACGCAGTATTTT.

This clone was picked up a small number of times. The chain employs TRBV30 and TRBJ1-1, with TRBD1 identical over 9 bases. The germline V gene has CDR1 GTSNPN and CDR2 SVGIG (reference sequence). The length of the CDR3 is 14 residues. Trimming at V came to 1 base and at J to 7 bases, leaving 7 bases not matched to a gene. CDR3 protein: CAWSAWTGAGEAFF. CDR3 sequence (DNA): TGTGCCTGGAGTGCTTGGACAGGGGCAGGTGAAGCTTTCTTT.

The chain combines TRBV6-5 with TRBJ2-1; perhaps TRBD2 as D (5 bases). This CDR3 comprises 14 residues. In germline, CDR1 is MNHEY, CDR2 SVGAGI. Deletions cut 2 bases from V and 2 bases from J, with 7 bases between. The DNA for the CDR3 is TGTGCCAGCAGTTACGCGGGCGCCTACAATGAGCAGTTCTTC. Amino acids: CASSYAGAYNEQFF.

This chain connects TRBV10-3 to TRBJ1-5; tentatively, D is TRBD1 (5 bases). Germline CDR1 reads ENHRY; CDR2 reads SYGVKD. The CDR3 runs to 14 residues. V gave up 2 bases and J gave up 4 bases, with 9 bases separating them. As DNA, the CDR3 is TGTGCCATCAGTGAGGGGGCAATAAATCAGCCCCAGCATTTT. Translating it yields CAISEGAINQPQHF.

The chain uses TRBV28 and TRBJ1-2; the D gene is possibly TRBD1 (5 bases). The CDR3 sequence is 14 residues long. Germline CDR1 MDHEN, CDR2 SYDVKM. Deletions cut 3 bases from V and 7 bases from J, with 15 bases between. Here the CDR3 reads CASSLIRDRVGYTF. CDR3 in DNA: TGTGCCAGCAGTTTGATCAGGGATAGGGTTGGCTACACCTTC.

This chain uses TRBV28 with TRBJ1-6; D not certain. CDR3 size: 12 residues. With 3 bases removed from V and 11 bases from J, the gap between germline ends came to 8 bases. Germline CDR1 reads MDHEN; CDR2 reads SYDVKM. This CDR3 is CASSFRTAPLHF. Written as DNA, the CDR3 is TGTGCCAGCAGTTTTCGTACAGCACCCCTCCACTTT.

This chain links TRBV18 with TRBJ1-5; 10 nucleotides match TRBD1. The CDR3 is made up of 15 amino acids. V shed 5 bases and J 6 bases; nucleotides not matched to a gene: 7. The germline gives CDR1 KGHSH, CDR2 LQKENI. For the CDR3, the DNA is TGTGCCAGCTCATACGACAGGGGGCGGTTTCAGCCCCAGCATTTT. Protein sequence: CASSYDRGRFQPQHF.

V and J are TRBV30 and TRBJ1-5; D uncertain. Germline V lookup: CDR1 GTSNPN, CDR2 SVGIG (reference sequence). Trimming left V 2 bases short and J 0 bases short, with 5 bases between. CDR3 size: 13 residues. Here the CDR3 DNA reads TGTGCCTGGAGTCCCAATAGCAATCAGCCCCAGCATTTT. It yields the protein CAWSPNSNQPQHF.

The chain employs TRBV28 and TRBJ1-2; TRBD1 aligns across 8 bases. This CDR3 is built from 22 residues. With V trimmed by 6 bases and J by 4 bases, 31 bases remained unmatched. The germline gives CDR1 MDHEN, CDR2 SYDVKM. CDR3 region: CASRGLLPGLGQGASRSYGYTF. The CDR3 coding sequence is TGTGCCAGCAGGGGCTTACTCCCGGGGCTCGGACAGGGTGCGTCTAGGTCCTATGGCTACACCTTC.

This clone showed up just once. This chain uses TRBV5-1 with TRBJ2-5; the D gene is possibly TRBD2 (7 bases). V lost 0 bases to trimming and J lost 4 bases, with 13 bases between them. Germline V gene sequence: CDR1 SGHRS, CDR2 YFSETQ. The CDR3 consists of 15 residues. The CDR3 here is CASSLEQGGVETQYF. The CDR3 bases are TGCGCCAGCAGCTTGGAACAGGGAGGGGTAGAGACCCAGTACTTC. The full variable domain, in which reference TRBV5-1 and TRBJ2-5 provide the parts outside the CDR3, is KAGVTQTPRYLIKTRGQQVTLSCSPISGHRSVSWYQQTPGQGLQFLFEYFSETQRNKGNFPGRFSGRQFSNSRSEMNVSTLELGDSALYLCASSLEQGGVETQYFGPGTRLLVL.

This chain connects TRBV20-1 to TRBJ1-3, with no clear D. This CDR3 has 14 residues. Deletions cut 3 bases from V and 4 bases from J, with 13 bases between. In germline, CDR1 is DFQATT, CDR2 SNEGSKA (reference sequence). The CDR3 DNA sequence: TGCAGTGCTAGTGCTACCGGGGTAGGAAACACCATATATTTT. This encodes CSASATGVGNTIYF.

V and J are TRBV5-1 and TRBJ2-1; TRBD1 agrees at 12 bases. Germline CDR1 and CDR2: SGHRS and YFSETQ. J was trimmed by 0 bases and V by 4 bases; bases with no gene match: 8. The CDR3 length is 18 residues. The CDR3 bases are TGCGCCAGCAGCCCCGGGACAGGGGGCCTTGGCTCCTACAATGAGCAGTTCTTC. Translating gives CASSPGTGGLGSYNEQFF.

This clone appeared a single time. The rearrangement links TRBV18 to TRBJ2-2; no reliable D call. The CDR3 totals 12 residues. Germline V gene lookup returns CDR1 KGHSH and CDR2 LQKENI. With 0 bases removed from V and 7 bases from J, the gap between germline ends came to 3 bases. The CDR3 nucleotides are TGTGCCAGCTCACCACCCGGCGGGGAGCTGTTTTTT. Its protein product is CASSPPGGELFF.